This T cell receptor (beta chain) was obtained from a study of blood T cells in healthy people across ages. Study-level results: Versus aged donors, long-lived donors had higher diversity and more naive CD4+ cells. Unknown CMV status may confound age-related changes in expanded clones.

On this clonotype: The target antigen is unknown.

The CDR3 covers 16 residues. The germline CDR1 and CDR2 sequences are SEHNR and FQNEAQ (reference sequence). The V gene end was trimmed by 5 bases and the J gene end by 6 bases; junction bases not matched to a gene: 11. A second PCR of 7 to 11 cycles used a sample-barcoded 5' primer and a J-beta primer mix. TCRdb re-analysed the 5' RACE reads in MiXCR, keeping a single row per CDR3 protein. The sample has 980,000 or so distinct CDR3 sequences; about 48% are singletons. Sample donors were healthy Caucasian individuals that came from Russia, aged 6 to 90. Per-sample yields of isolated PBMCs were at least 6 million.

The sample consisted of blood. The TCR was taken from a man aged 30 to 45 in good health. This rearrangement joins TRBV7-9 to TRBJ2-1; 9 bases line up with TRBD2. CDR3 DNA: TGTGCCAGCAGCACTAGCCGGCGGGGGGGCTGCAATGAGCAGTTCTTC. The encoded protein is CASSTSRRGGCNEQFF.